A few counts support the clone carrying this TCR beta chain. Its antigen is undetermined. The junction and the germline gene differ at one end; a read error may be behind it. The data are from a study of cytomegalovirus exposure and HLA in healthy donors. Notes on the study in general: Judged likely to be a sequencing artifact was a cluster of highly shared sequence variants. In a later analysis, a missense DCLRE1C variant was linked to TCR beta V- and J-gene trimming. A prior analysis recorded that most TCR beta V segments were productive about 87% or about 30% of the time.

Researchers ran the PCR with 60 Vbeta and 13 Jbeta primers. How the authors handled the data: The authors later counted roughly 87 million unique TCR beta chains, 9 million to 14 million of them shared. Libraries were prepared by immunoSEQ multiplex PCR; TCRdb keeps only in-frame clonotypes and omits some of them. V and J calls and clone size are those listed in that table; D and trimming were worked out from the DNA. The sample carries some 170,000 clones, approximately 79% recorded once. The CDR3 extends over 15 amino acids. CDR1 is ENHRY and CDR2 is SYGVKD in the germline V gene. V is TRBV10-3 and J is TRBJ2-6, with a weak D call TRBD2 (6 bases). Sequenced input: PBMCs. The clonotype was recovered from a man aged 35-49 years in good health and CMV-seronegative. The CDR3 here is CAISERDSGANGLTF. The CDR3 DNA reads as TGTGCCATCAGTGAGCGGGACTCTGGGGCCAACGGCCTGACTTTC.